Reported below is one T cell receptor (beta chain). Its specificity is unknown. The sample belongs to a study of cytomegalovirus exposure and HLA in healthy donors. The study's findings and limits: In a later analysis, TCR beta V- and J-gene trimming showed a link to a missense DCLRE1C variant. Available immune exposure information covered CMV serostatus only. Presence/absence analyses assumed roughly uniform sequencing depth across donors, which may not hold.

In the PCR, 60 Vbeta and 13 Jbeta primers were used. Sequenced by immunoSEQ multiplex PCR; TCRdb stores in-frame clones only, minus some. Of roughly 66,000 clones listed, roughly 69% were seen once; the top ten hold around 3%. The sequencing input was PBMCs. This clonotype originated in a woman aged 50 to 60 in good health and CMV-seronegative.

Here the CDR3 reads CASRTLGDTQYF. The CDR3 coding sequence is TGTGCCAGCAGAACCCTCGGTGATACGCAGTATTTT. This chain links TRBV7-6 with TRBJ2-3; D is unclear. Germline V CDR1 and CDR2: SGHVS, FNYEAQ. V was shortened by 6 bases and J by 6 bases, with 10 bases between the two germline ends. The CDR3 sequence is 12 residues long.